This T cell receptor beta chain was observed in a study of blood T cell repertoires in COVID-19. As for the study in general: Acute-phase and convalescent COVID-19 samples originated in the United States, Italy and Spain.

Participants came from about 23 US areas, aged roughly 18 to 90 years. Participants' reported clinical history set cohort assignment. Recovered Cohort 3 donors showed two negative PCRs, clearance, or symptom resolution. The CDR3 sequence is 11 residues long. The germline V and J ends were trimmed by 4 bases and 5 bases, with 3 bases remaining between them. CDR1 and CDR2 from the germline V gene are MDHEN and SYDVKM. This clone was seen only once. Sequencing was performed with immunoSEQ multiplex PCR; in TCRdb, only in-frame clones are kept and a portion is missing. The sample shows more than 350,000 clones, 80% to 90% of them seen only once.

The receptor was derived from a man between 18 and 35 years old who had recovered from COVID-19. The material sequenced was PBMCs or T cells enriched from blood (not recorded which). The V call is TRBV28, the J call TRBJ1-5; no firm D call. CDR3: CASSSDQPQHF. Here the CDR3 DNA reads TGTGCCAGCAGTTCCGATCAGCCCCAGCATTTT.